Following are 22 T cell receptor beta chains from one sample sequenced in a study of shared clonotypes between healthy human individuals. Method: immunoSEQ multiplex PCR; TCRdb's copy keeps in-frame clones and lacks some. The table records about 2.1 million clones, 85% to 95% of them present only once. Positively selected for CCR7, the CD45RO-negative cells used as naive CD8 cells excluded terminally differentiated effector memory CD45RA+ cells. The sample taken for sequencing was naive CD8+ T cells from PBMCs. These receptors all come from a man aged 18 to 29 in good health. Some clones in this sample may be carry-over from other donors' samples.

The J gene is TRBJ2-1, the V gene TRBV6-5; possibly TRBD1 for D (5 bases). Germline V gives CDR1 MNHEY, CDR2 SVGAGI. Deletions cut 2 bases from V and 8 bases from J, with 13 bases between. CDR3 length equals 14 residues. DNA for the CDR3: TGTGCCAGCAGTTACGGCGATTCGACAGATGAGCAGTTCTTC. Amino acids: CASSYGDSTDEQFF.

The table lists this clone with a count of one. The chain uses TRBV4-1 and TRBJ1-1, with D unclear. Trimming removed 1 base from V and 4 bases from J, with 13 bases in between. CDR3 length: 15 residues. The germline gives CDR1 MGHRA, CDR2 YSYEKL. The CDR3 sequence is CASSQVMNGLTEAFF. CDR3 coding DNA: TGCGCCAGCAGCCAAGTAATGAACGGCCTCACTGAAGCTTTCTTT.

The V and J genes are TRBV27 and TRBJ1-4; D gene ambiguous. CDR1 and CDR2 from the germline V gene are MNHEY and SMNVEV (reference sequence). The CDR3 is made up of 15 amino acids. With 1 base removed from V and 12 bases from J, the gap between germline ends came to 18 bases. DNA of the CDR3: TGTGCCAGCAGTTTATTCGGGAATCGGAGGGAAGAACTGTTTTTT. This translates into CASSLFGNRREELFF.

This clone occurred a few times. Within the sample, other DNA sequences also encode this same CDR3. The chain has TRBV4-1 and TRBJ1-5; D call uncertain. CDR3 size: 16 residues. The ends were cut back, 3 bases at V and 0 bases at J, with 12 bases in the middle. The germline gives CDR1 MGHRA, CDR2 YSYEKL. The DNA of the CDR3 is TGCGCCAGCAGCCAGAGGGAAGGTCTTAGCAATCAGCCCCAGCATTTT. It specifies CASSQREGLSNQPQHF.

This clone appeared a few times. This chain connects TRBV9 to TRBJ1-1; TRBD1 matches 10 bases. V gave up 4 bases and J gave up 8 bases; unmatched junction bases: 5. CDR3 length equals 13 residues. Germline V CDR1 and CDR2: SGDLS, YYNGEE. As DNA, the CDR3 is TGTGCCAGCAGCTACCGGGACAGGGGCGAAGCTTTCTTT. Protein sequence: CASSYRDRGEAFF.

The J gene is TRBJ2-7, the V gene TRBV13; the match to TRBD2 covers 7 bases. Unmatched junction bases numbered 7, after V lost 5 bases and J lost 9 bases. The CDR3 is 12 residues long. Per germline, CDR1 PRHDT and CDR2 FYEKMQ (reference sequence). As DNA, the CDR3 is TGTGCCAGCAGCCACAGTGGGAGGGGGCAGTACTTC. This translates into CASSHSGRGQYF.

The chain recombines TRBV27 with TRBJ2-3; the D gene is possibly TRBD2 (5 bases). The germline V and J ends were trimmed by 4 bases and 6 bases, with 20 bases remaining between them. The CDR3 totals 16 residues. Germline CDR1 is MNHEY and CDR2 is SMNVEV (reference sequence). As DNA, the CDR3 is TGTGCCAGCAGTTCCCGGACTGGAGCCGGTGGGGATACGCAGTATTTT. It specifies CASSSRTGAGGDTQYF.

With respect to this clone: This sample also contains other DNA sequences that code for the same CDR3. J is TRBJ2-5 and V is TRBV7-3, with a tentative D call TRBD2 (5 bases). The CDR3 is 13 residues long. Per the germline V gene, CDR1 is SGHTA and CDR2 is FQGTGA. With 0 bases removed from V and 5 bases from J, the gap between germline ends came to 7 bases. The CDR3 protein is CASSLTGDETQYF. The CDR3 region has the DNA TGTGCCAGCAGCTTAACCGGGGATGAGACCCAGTACTTC. The full variable domain, its missing parts supplied by reference TRBV7-3 and TRBJ2-5, is GAGVSQTPSNKVTEKGKYVELRCDPISGHTALYWYRQSLGQGPEFLIYFQGTGAADDSGLPNDRFFAVRPEGSVSTLKIQRTERGDSAVYLCASSLTGDETQYFGPGTRLLVL.

Details on this clone: The sample contains more than one DNA sequence encoding this CDR3. V gene TRBV7-9 combines with J gene TRBJ2-7; 7 bases are shared with TRBD1. CDR3 length: 14 amino acids. V trimming: 6 bases; J trimming: 2 bases; junction bases outside the gene matches: 7. The germline V gene has CDR1 SEHNR and CDR2 FQNEAQ (reference sequence). This CDR3 is CASSSRQGPYEQYF. DNA of the CDR3: TGTGCCAGCAGTTCCCGACAGGGCCCCTACGAGCAGTACTTC.

In its sample, this clone was seen once. V is TRBV7-3 and J is TRBJ1-2; a weak D match, TRBD1 (5 bases). The V and J ends lost 2 bases and 2 bases respectively, with 15 bases between them. There are 16 residues in the CDR3. Germline CDR1 is SGHTA and CDR2 is FQGTGA. CDR3 nucleotide sequence: TGTGCCAGCAGCTTAGTGGGGGGAGTAGGGAACTATGGCTACACCTTC. It yields the protein CASSLVGGVGNYGYTF.

The gene calls are TRBV29-1 and TRBJ1-1; D is ambiguous. CDR3 size: 13 residues. Looked up from germline, CDR1 is SQVTM and CDR2 is ANQGSEA. Trimming took off 7 bases at V and 1 base at J, with 13 bases between the two ends. The CDR3 loop is CSAAPAKNTEAFF. Here the CDR3 DNA reads TGCAGCGCGGCCCCAGCAAAGAACACTGAAGCTTTCTTT. Full variable domain (rest looked up from reference TRBV29-1 and TRBJ1-1): SAVISQKPSRDICQRGTSLTIQCQVDSQVTMMFWYRQQPGQSLTLIATANQGSEATYESGFVIDKFPISRPNLTFSTLTVSNMSPEDSSIYLCSAAPAKNTEAFFGQGTRLTVV.

The chain combines TRBV10-1 with TRBJ1-2; D is ambiguous. CDR1 is WNHNN and CDR2 is SYGVQD in the germline V gene (reference sequence). The CDR3 has 14 residues. Trimming removed 5 bases from V and 4 bases from J, with 14 bases in between. Here the CDR3 reads CASSLNRKTYGYTF. CDR3 coding DNA: TGCGCCAGCAGTCTTAACCGAAAGACCTATGGCTACACCTTC.

The gene calls are TRBV10-3 and TRBJ2-7; D is perhaps TRBD2 (6 bases). The germline gives CDR1 ENHRY, CDR2 SYGVKD. Trimming stripped 7 bases from V and 3 bases from J, with 16 bases between. The CDR3 runs to 14 residues. The CDR3, as DNA: TGTGCCATCAACAATCCGGGAGCCGGCTACGAGCAGTACTTC. Amino acid sequence: CAINNPGAGYEQYF.

V usage is TRBV28 and J usage is TRBJ1-2; D not resolved. Germline V gives CDR1 MDHEN, CDR2 SYDVKM. V was cut by 6 bases and J by 8 bases, with 7 bases left in between. CDR3 length equals 10 residues. CDR3 region: CASSMGGYTF. CDR3 nucleotide sequence: TGTGCCAGCAGCATGGGAGGCTACACCTTC.

The chain is built from TRBV4-1 and TRBJ2-7, with D perhaps TRBD2 (5 bases). Looked up from germline, CDR1 is MGHRA and CDR2 is YSYEKL. The CDR3 is 16 amino acids. V was trimmed by 0 bases and J by 0 bases, leaving 12 bases between them. CDR3 DNA: TGCGCCAGCAGCCAAGAAAGGAGGACCAGCTCCTACGAGCAGTACTTC. This gives the protein CASSQERRTSSYEQYF.

The chain uses TRBV2 and TRBJ2-4; 7 positions match TRBD1. The CDR3 is 17 residues long. Per the germline V gene, CDR1 is SNHLY and CDR2 is FYNNEI. V trimming: 6 bases; J trimming: 0 bases; junction bases outside the gene matches: 11. The CDR3 here is CASRETATGVAKNIQYF. Written as DNA, the CDR3 is TGTGCCAGCAGGGAGACGGCAACAGGGGTAGCCAAAAACATTCAGTACTTC.

The chain's CDR3 is CASSPPTVVSVPGELFF. The CDR3 bases are TGTGCCAGCAGCCCACCCACGGTAGTCTCTGTCCCCGGGGAGCTGTTTTTT. The chain employs TRBV9 and TRBJ2-2, with D uncertain. The V gene's germline CDR1 is SGDLS and CDR2 YYNGEE. The ends were cut back, 4 bases at V and 6 bases at J, with 22 bases in the middle. The CDR3 extends over 17 amino acids.

The chain combines TRBV5-1 with TRBJ1-3, with D maybe TRBD1 (6 bases). CDR1 is SGHRS, CDR2 YFSETQ, per germline. The CDR3 loop spans 15 amino acids. V lost 3 bases, J lost 5 bases, and 15 bases lay in between. CDR3 nucleotides: TGCGCCAGCAGCTCCCTTGGACAGACACGAAACACCATATATTTT. Translating gives CASSSLGQTRNTIYF.

The V gene is TRBV13, the J gene TRBJ2-4; D is unresolved. Germline V gives CDR1 PRHDT, CDR2 FYEKMQ (reference sequence). V gave up 5 bases and J gave up 7 bases, with 12 bases separating them. The CDR3 totals 13 residues. CDR3 amino acids: CASSPDPANIQYF. In DNA form, the CDR3 reads TGTGCCAGCAGCCCCGACCCGGCGAACATTCAGTACTTC.

The V and J genes are TRBV2 and TRBJ2-5; possible D gene TRBD2, 6 bases. Looked up from germline, CDR1 is SNHLY and CDR2 is FYNNEI. This CDR3 comprises 13 residues. V lost 8 bases, J lost 0 bases, and 10 bases lay in between. CDR3 sequence reads: CASAGLYQETQYF. CDR3 nucleotide sequence: TGTGCCAGCGCGGGACTCTACCAAGAGACCCAGTACTTC.

The V and J genes are TRBV7-8 and TRBJ2-7, with 7 bases that match TRBD1. The V and J ends lost 1 base and 10 bases, in that order; junction bases with no gene match: 7. The CDR3 has 13 amino acids. CDR1 SGHVS and CDR2 FQNEAQ come from the germline V gene. CDR3 sequence: CASSLVGRGNQYF. The CDR3 DNA reads TGTGCCAGCAGCTTAGTTGGCAGGGGGAATCAGTACTTC.

This clone was seen a single time. The CDR3 coding sequence is TGTGCCAGCAGCTTTGGGGGATCCTCCTACGAGCAGTACTTC. This sequence encodes CASSFGGSSYEQYF. The chain links TRBV7-8 to TRBJ2-7, with D perhaps assigned TRBD1 or TRBD2 (5 bases each). Germline values: CDR1 SGHVS, CDR2 FQNEAQ. CDR3 length equals 14 residues. V dropped 3 bases and J dropped 0 bases, with 9 bases sitting between them.